Below are 21 T cell receptor beta chains sequenced from a single sample in a study of human T cells and chemical hapten exposure. TCRdb analysed the RACE reads with MiXCR anew, one entry per CDR3 protein. The sample has some 91,000 distinct CDR3 sequences; over 10% are singletons. Time point indicated: patch test 1, 2 weeks after DPC sensitization. Treatment meaning: therapeutic diphenylcyclopropenone sensitization with weekly scalp DPC. The sample here was whole blood, taken in connection with sensitization to the hapten diphenylcyclopropenone (DPC). All receptors derive from a woman aged 40 to 50 with alopecia areata. Some clones in this sample may be carry-over from other donors' samples.

J is TRBJ2-6 and V is TRBV4-3; the D is unclear. V was shortened by 0 bases and J by 6 bases, with 6 bases between the two germline ends. This CDR3 contains 14 residues. Germline V lookup: CDR1 LGHNA, CDR2 YSLEER. For the CDR3, the DNA is TGCGCCAGCAGCCAAGAACTGTTGGCCAACGTCCTGACTTTC. Protein product: CASSQELLANVLTF.

This clonotype was counted only a few times. This rearrangement joins TRBV5-1 to TRBJ1-1; no definite D call. The CDR3 runs to 14 residues. The ends were cut back, 0 bases at V and 1 base at J, with 7 bases in the middle. Per the germline V gene, CDR1 is SGHRS and CDR2 is YFSETQ. The CDR3 DNA reads as TGCGCCAGCAGCTTGGCCGTGGGGAACACTGAAGCTTTCTTT. Translated: CASSLAVGNTEAFF.

There are a few counts of this clonotype. The chain is built from TRBV7-9 and TRBJ2-1; D is possibly TRBD2 (6 bases). V was pared by 8 bases and J by 1 base, with 9 bases between. The V gene's germline CDR1 is SEHNR and CDR2 FQNEAQ (reference sequence). The CDR3 length is 13 residues. The CDR3: CASQEGSYNEQFF. CDR3 bases: TGTGCCAGCCAGGAGGGGTCCTACAATGAGCAGTTCTTC.

In this sample, this clonotype turned up many times. V and J are TRBV28 and TRBJ2-2; D remains ambiguous. The V end lost 3 bases, the J end lost 6 bases, and 8 bases lay between the germline ends. The germline V gene encodes CDR1 MDHEN and CDR2 SYDVKM. This CDR3 is built from 13 residues. The CDR3 DNA reads as TGTGCCAGCAGTTTGGTACAACCCGGGGAGCTGTTTTTT. Its translation is CASSLVQPGELFF.

The chain joins TRBV4-2 to TRBJ2-7, with D uncertain. Trimming left V 4 bases short and J 5 bases short, with 18 bases between. Germline lookup yields CDR1 LGHNA and CDR2 YNFKEQ. The CDR3 totals 15 residues. CDR3 nucleotide sequence: TGTGCCAGCAGCCCCTCCGCATTAAGTCACAACGAGCAGTACTTC. It translates to CASSPSALSHNEQYF.

The table lists this clonotype with many counts. The chain uses TRBV28 and TRBJ1-1; D uncertain. CDR1 and CDR2 (germline): MDHEN, SYDVKM. Trimming cost V 8 bases and J 4 bases, with 11 bases left between them. The CDR3 is 12 residues long. CDR3 bases: TGTGCCAGCGCAGGTCCGGGCACTGAAGCTTTCTTT. It specifies CASAGPGTEAFF.

This clonotype was recorded a few times. This sequence joins TRBV29-1 and TRBJ2-7; 10 bases are shared with TRBD2. Germline CDR1 reads SQVTM; CDR2 reads ANQGSEA. V shed 4 bases, J shed 2 bases, and the junction held 2 bases outside the gene matches. The CDR3 runs to 13 residues. CDR3 nucleotides: TGCAGCGTTGTTCTAGCGGGAGCCTACGAGCAGTACTTC. Residues: CSVVLAGAYEQYF.

This clonotype appeared a few times. The chain couples TRBV9 to TRBJ1-1; D remains ambiguous. There are 14 residues in the CDR3. The V gene's germline CDR1 is SGDLS and CDR2 YYNGEE. Trimming cost V 0 bases and J 0 bases, with 6 bases left between them. The CDR3 is CASSVEGMNTEAFF. For the CDR3, the DNA is TGTGCCAGCAGCGTAGAGGGTATGAACACTGAAGCTTTCTTT.

This clonotype was seen a handful of times. The chain carries TRBV30 and TRBJ1-3; TRBD1 might be the D (5 bases). The V end was cut by 2 bases, the J end by 4 bases, with 15 bases between. Looked up from germline, CDR1 is GTSNPN and CDR2 is SVGIG (reference sequence). The CDR3 is made up of 15 amino acids. DNA of the CDR3: TGTGCCTGGAGTCGACAGTCAACTCCCGGAAACACCATATATTTT. Its translation is CAWSRQSTPGNTIYF.

This clonotype was observed a few times. V usage is TRBV7-6 and J usage is TRBJ2-6, with D possibly matching TRBD1 (6 bases). Germline CDR1 SGHVS, CDR2 FNYEAQ. Trimming cost V 3 bases and J 2 bases, with 11 bases left between them. This CDR3 contains 16 residues. CDR3 DNA sequence: TGTGCCAGCAGCTTTCGGACAGACCCTGGGGCCAACGTCCTGACTTTC. Encoded protein: CASSFRTDPGANVLTF.

This clonotype was seen a few times. V usage is TRBV7-2 and J usage is TRBJ2-7; 11 bases are shared with TRBD2. V was pared by 5 bases and J by 5 bases, with 8 bases of the junction left unmatched. The germline V gene has CDR1 SGHTA and CDR2 FQGNSA. The CDR3 runs to 15 residues. The CDR3 here is CASSVPLAGVHEQYF. CDR3 bases: TGTGCCAGCAGCGTACCACTAGCGGGAGTCCACGAGCAGTACTTC.

V usage is TRBV5-1 and J usage is TRBJ1-1; D call uncertain. Looked up from germline, CDR1 is SGHRS and CDR2 is YFSETQ. This CDR3 is 14 amino acids long. Trimming cost V 0 bases and J 0 bases, with 6 bases left between them. This CDR3 is CASSLATMNTEAFF. The DNA of the CDR3 is TGCGCCAGCAGCTTGGCCACCATGAACACTGAAGCTTTCTTT.

The chain carries TRBV11-1 and TRBJ2-5, with a tentative D call TRBD1 (6 bases). The CDR3 is made up of 10 amino acids. CDR1 and CDR2 (germline): SGHAT, FQDESV (reference sequence). The germline V and J ends were trimmed by 8 bases and 7 bases, with 8 bases remaining between them. CDR3 in DNA: TGTGCCAGCGCAGGGGCGACCCAGTACTTC. It yields the protein CASAGATQYF.

This clonotype appeared many times. This rearrangement joins TRBV20-1 to TRBJ2-4; 9 bases agree with TRBD2. The CDR3 loop spans 15 amino acids. V gave up 4 bases and J gave up 2 bases; unmatched junction bases: 6. Germline assignment: CDR1 DFQATT and CDR2 SNEGSKA (reference sequence). The CDR3 DNA reads as TGCAGTGCTAAACAAGCGGGAGGTACCAAAAACATTCAGTACTTC. Its translation: CSAKQAGGTKNIQYF.

This clonotype was observed many times. The chain joins TRBV5-1 to TRBJ1-5; tentatively, D is TRBD1 (5 bases). There are 13 residues in the CDR3. The germline V gene has CDR1 SGHRS and CDR2 YFSETQ. V lost 4 bases to trimming and J lost 4 bases, with 9 bases between them. The DNA of the CDR3 is TGCGCCAGCAGCCCCGACAGTAATCAGCCCCAGCATTTT. It encodes CASSPDSNQPQHF.

This clonotype has only a few counts. The V call is TRBV4-3, the J call TRBJ2-3, with 9 nucleotides matching TRBD2. Per the germline V gene, CDR1 is LGHNA and CDR2 is YSLEER. This CDR3 is 16 amino acids long. The ends lost 0 bases at V and 6 bases at J; junction bases unmatched: 7. The CDR3 DNA follows: TGCGCCAGCAGCCAAGAATCCGCGGGAGGGCCGGATACGCAGTATTTT. It codes for CASSQESAGGPDTQYF.

This clonotype showed up just a few times. This chain links TRBV7-9 with TRBJ2-6; TRBD1 matches 9 bases. Germline V gene data show CDR1 as SEHNR and CDR2 as FQNEAQ (reference sequence). V lost 1 base to trimming and J lost 0 bases; unmatched junction nucleotides: 4. The CDR3 is 18 residues long. The CDR3 nucleotides read TGTGCCAGCAGCTTAGGGACAGGGGACTACTCTGGGGCCAACGTCCTGACTTTC. Translation: CASSLGTGDYSGANVLTF.

This clonotype was observed a few times. CDR3 amino acids: CASSLVLGGELFF. In DNA form, the CDR3 reads TGTGCCAGCAGCTTAGTTCTTGGCGGGGAGCTGTTTTTT. V and J are TRBV11-3 and TRBJ2-2; D not certain. Germline CDR1 reads SGHNT; CDR2 reads YENEEA. Trimming took off 1 base at V and 7 bases at J, with 7 bases between the two ends. The CDR3 has 13 amino acids.

This clonotype was recorded a few times. The CDR3 sequence is CASSSPALGPSYNEQFF. The CDR3 DNA follows: TGTGCCAGCAGCTCCCCTGCCTTGGGCCCCTCCTACAATGAGCAGTTCTTC. The J gene is TRBJ2-1, the V gene TRBV7-6; D gene ambiguous. The CDR3 totals 17 residues. Trimming left V 4 bases short and J 0 bases short, with 16 bases between. Germline CDR1 SGHVS, CDR2 FNYEAQ. Complete variable domain (other parts from reference TRBV7-6 and TRBJ2-1): GAGVSQSPRYKVTKRGQDVALRCDPISGHVSLYWYRQALGQGPEFLTYFNYEAQQDKSGLPNDRFSAERPEGSISTLTIQRTEQRDSAMYRCASSSPALGPSYNEQFFGPGTRLTVL.

This rearrangement joins TRBV20-1 to TRBJ2-3; either TRBD1 or TRBD2 may fit D (5 bases each). Germline CDR1 reads DFQATT; CDR2 reads SNEGSKA (reference sequence). This CDR3 is built from 15 residues. With 0 bases removed from V and 0 bases from J, the gap between germline ends came to 10 bases. This CDR3 is CSARDLRDSTDTQYF. The CDR3 nucleotides read TGCAGTGCTAGAGATCTCCGGGACAGCACAGATACGCAGTATTTT.

This clonotype was observed at least ten times. V is TRBV7-9 and J is TRBJ2-5; weak D call: TRBD1 (6 bases). Trimming shortened V by 6 bases and J by 5 bases, and 16 bases separated the two germline ends. Germline V CDR1 and CDR2: SEHNR, FQNEAQ (reference sequence). The CDR3 has 14 residues. CDR3 DNA sequence: TGTGCCAGCAGGGGAACAGGGAAAGGGGAGACCCAGTACTTC. Protein product: CASRGTGKGETQYF.